The 15 T cell receptor beta chains below come from one sample, sequenced in a study of sequential checkpoint blockade in melanoma. Some clones are missing from TCRdb's copy, which holds only in-frame ones; the method was immunoSEQ multiplex PCR. The repertoire has fewer than 45,000 clones, 86% of them found once; the top ten carry roughly an eighth. Treatment specified: randomized to nivolumab then ipilimumab (arm A) or the reverse (arm B). The source was CD8+ T cells sorted from blood (inferred from file names), collected from a patient given nivolumab and ipilimumab in sequence. The receptors derive from a human donor with melanoma.

The J gene is TRBJ2-7, the V gene TRBV19, with 7 bases identical to TRBD1. Germline CDR1 LNHDA, CDR2 SQIVND (reference sequence). CDR3 length: 14 amino acids. The V gene end was trimmed by 5 bases and the J gene end by 3 bases; junction bases not matched to a gene: 7. The CDR3, as DNA: TGTGCCAGTAGTCCCGGACAGGTCGGCTACGAGCAGTACTTC. This sequence encodes CASSPGQVGYEQYF.

The V and J genes are TRBV18 and TRBJ2-5; a weak D match, TRBD1 (6 bases). Gene TRBJ2-7 matches the end of the DNA better, so the J call may be wrong. Germline values: CDR1 KGHSH, CDR2 LQKENI. The CDR3 length is 13 residues. The chain's CDR3 is CASSRAGDYEQYF. The DNA of the CDR3 is TGTGCCAGCTCACGAGCAGGGGACTACGAGCAGTACTTC.

The CDR3 here is CASSDNRGLNTEAFF. The DNA of the CDR3 is TGTGCCAGCAGTGATAATAGGGGTTTGAACACTGAAGCTTTCTTT. The chain combines TRBV2 with TRBJ1-1; D is possibly TRBD1 (5 bases). Trimming removed 3 bases from V and 0 bases from J, with 11 bases in between. The length of the CDR3 is 15 residues. CDR1 SNHLY and CDR2 FYNNEI come from the germline V gene.

The V gene is TRBV27, the J gene TRBJ2-7, with 7 bases identical to TRBD2. V gave up 6 bases and J gave up 5 bases; unmatched junction bases: 10. The CDR3 loop spans 14 amino acids. Germline-derived CDR1 and CDR2 are MNHEY and SMNVEV (reference sequence). CDR3 residues: CASRGGVRPHEQYF. As DNA, the CDR3 is TGTGCCAGCAGGGGGGGGGTTCGCCCGCACGAGCAGTACTTC.

The V gene is TRBV2, the J gene TRBJ1-5, with 8 bases aligning to TRBD1. This CDR3 spans 14 amino acids. CDR1 and CDR2 from the germline V gene are SNHLY and FYNNEI. The junction had 7 bases not matched to a gene; V was cut back by 6 bases and J by 6 bases. The CDR3 loop is CASRSDRGGQPQHF. As DNA, the CDR3 is TGTGCCAGCAGGTCTGACAGGGGTGGTCAGCCCCAGCATTTT.

The chain carries TRBV7-2 and TRBJ2-7, with 12 bases aligning to TRBD2. The CDR3 covers 14 residues. Looked up from germline, CDR1 is SGHTA and CDR2 is FQGNSA. Losses at the gene ends were 4 bases for V and 4 bases for J; bases not matched to a gene: 2. The CDR3 protein is CASSWGLAGYEQYF. The DNA of the CDR3 is TGTGCCAGCAGCTGGGGACTAGCGGGTTACGAGCAGTACTTC.

The J gene is TRBJ1-1, the V gene TRBV19, with 7 bases fitting TRBD1. V shed 7 bases and J 5 bases; nucleotides not matched to a gene: 13. CDR1 is LNHDA and CDR2 is SQIVND in the germline V gene (reference sequence). This CDR3 is built from 15 residues. The CDR3 sequence: CASTQRQGIWTEAFF. CDR3 sequence (DNA): TGTGCCAGTACTCAAAGACAGGGTATTTGGACTGAAGCTTTCTTT.

The chain recombines TRBV7-9 with TRBJ1-2; 10 bases agree with TRBD1. The V segment lost 1 base and the J segment 6 bases; nucleotides outside the gene matches: 2. From germline, CDR1 is SEHNR and CDR2 FQNEAQ (reference sequence). This CDR3 is built from 14 residues. The CDR3: CASSLGTGGDGYTF. The DNA for the CDR3 is TGTGCCAGCAGCTTAGGGACAGGGGGGGATGGCTACACCTTC.

This clone was seen only a few times. The rearrangement links TRBV4-3 to TRBJ1-3; D gene uncertain. The germline V gene has CDR1 LGHNA and CDR2 YSLEER. The CDR3 extends over 17 amino acids. Trimming pared 2 bases from V and 0 bases from J, leaving 14 bases between. This CDR3 is CASSQNYRGSSGNTIYF. CDR3 bases: TGCGCCAGCAGCCAAAACTATCGGGGTTCCTCTGGAAACACCATATATTTT.

V and J are TRBV9 and TRBJ2-1; 8 bases line up with TRBD2. V shed 0 bases and J 2 bases; nucleotides not matched to a gene: 7. This CDR3 is 17 amino acids long. CDR1 and CDR2 (germline): SGDLS, YYNGEE. Here the CDR3 reads CASSVARNSGAYNEQFF. Here the CDR3 DNA reads TGTGCCAGCAGCGTAGCTCGAAATAGCGGGGCCTACAATGAGCAGTTCTTC.

The chain couples TRBV7-2 to TRBJ2-1, with 8 nucleotides matching TRBD2. The germline gives CDR1 SGHTA, CDR2 FQGNSA. V shed 3 bases, J shed 2 bases, and the junction held 9 bases outside the gene matches. The CDR3 has 17 residues. The DNA for the CDR3 is TGTGCCAGCAGCTTCCCCTTAGCGGGGTCTGCCTACAATGAGCAGTTCTTC. It translates to CASSFPLAGSAYNEQFF. Supplemented by reference TRBV7-2 and TRBJ2-1, the full variable domain reads GAGVSQSPSNKVTEKGKDVELRCDPISGHTALYWYRQSLGQGLEFLIYFQGNSAPDKSGLPSDRFSAERTGGSVSTLTIQRTQQEDSAVYLCASSFPLAGSAYNEQFFGPGTRLTVL.

This chain joins TRBV28 and TRBJ2-5, with D tentatively TRBD2 (6 bases). The germline V and J ends were trimmed by 0 bases and 5 bases, with 10 bases remaining between them. Germline CDR1 MDHEN, CDR2 SYDVKM. The CDR3 length is 14 residues. CDR3 nucleotides: TGTGCCAGCAGTTTATGGGAGGGGAATGAGACCCAGTACTTC. This encodes CASSLWEGNETQYF. Using reference TRBV28 and TRBJ2-5 for the parts outside the CDR3, the full variable domain is DVKVTQSSRYLVKRTGEKVFLECVQDMDHENMFWYRQDPGLGLRLIYFSYDVKMKEKGDIPEGYSVSREKKERFSLILESASTNQTSMYLCASSLWEGNETQYFGPGTRLLVL.

The chain employs TRBV19 and TRBJ2-5, with 9 bases lining up with TRBD1. V lost 4 bases, J lost 11 bases, and 11 bases stayed unmatched. This CDR3 has 14 amino acids. The germline V gene has CDR1 LNHDA and CDR2 SQIVND (reference sequence). The CDR3 nucleotides are TGTGCCAGTAGTACTGGGACAGGGCTGGGTGAGCAGTACTTC. Protein sequence: CASSTGTGLGEQYF.

This clone has just one count. This rearrangement joins TRBV7-9 to TRBJ2-1; the match to TRBD2 covers 8 bases. The CDR3 consists of 16 residues. Germline-derived CDR1 and CDR2 are SEHNR and FQNEAQ (reference sequence). J lost 7 bases, V lost 5 bases, and 13 bases had no gene match. Here the CDR3 reads CASSATSGSVGNEQFF. In nucleotides, the CDR3 is TGTGCCAGCAGCGCCACTAGCGGAAGTGTAGGGAATGAGCAGTTCTTC.

This chain joins TRBV7-6 and TRBJ2-1; TRBD1 is a possible D gene (6 bases). Trimming left V 1 base short and J 2 bases short, with 9 bases between. The CDR3 runs to 15 residues. In germline, CDR1 is SGHVS, CDR2 FNYEAQ. Here the CDR3 reads CASSLGTEAYNEQFF. The CDR3 nucleotides read TGTGCCAGCAGCTTAGGGACAGAGGCCTACAATGAGCAGTTCTTC.